The 7 T cell receptor beta chains listed next were all sequenced from one sample in a study of molecular identifiers for immune sequencing clone quantification. MiXCR was run by TCRdb on the PCR reads, yielding one entry per CDR3 protein. Here the sample spans some 680,000 distinct CDR3 sequences, roughly 23% being singletons. Sample: naive CD8+ T cells from blood, with Jurkat cell RNA spiked in. As to subset: FACS-sorted CD8+CD4-CCR7+CD45RA+ naive T cells. The receptor source for this set is a human donor in good health. Some libraries in this study had Jurkat cell RNA spiked in.

This clonotype was counted at least ten times. V and J are TRBV30 and TRBJ2-3, with a possible D match to TRBD2 (5 bases). The CDR3 extends over 14 amino acids. From germline, CDR1 is GTSNPN and CDR2 SVGIG (reference sequence). V was cut by 0 bases and J by 4 bases, with 11 bases left in between. This CDR3 is CAWSVLDLPDTQYF. The CDR3 coding sequence is TGTGCCTGGAGTGTACTAGATCTCCCAGATACGCAGTATTTT.

Note on this clonotype: Mismatch with germline at one junction end may stem from a read error. The chain carries TRBV4-1 and TRBJ1-1; no reliable D call. CDR1 is MGHRA and CDR2 is YSYEKL in the germline V gene. The CDR3 sequence is 13 residues long. CDR3: CASGQAPNTEAFF. CDR3 nucleotides: TGCGCCAGCGGCCAAGCTCCGAACACTGAAGCTTTCTTT.

V usage is TRBV20-1 and J usage is TRBJ2-7, with TRBD1 as a possible D gene (5 bases). V lost 4 bases and J 1 base, leaving 11 bases between the germline ends. CDR1 is DFQATT, CDR2 SNEGSKA, per germline (reference sequence). The CDR3 covers 13 residues. In nucleotides, the CDR3 is TGCAGTGCTATCCACAGGTTTTCCTACGAGCAGTACTTC. Translated, it gives CSAIHRFSYEQYF.

This clonotype was picked up many times. CDR3: CAAWDRVFLLGQPQHF. The DNA of the CDR3 is TGTGCTGCGTGGGACAGGGTGTTCTTGTTGGGTCAGCCCCAGCATTTT. This chain joins TRBV6-6 and TRBJ1-5; 9 nucleotides match TRBD1. CDR1 is MNHNY and CDR2 is SVGAGI in the germline V gene (reference sequence). The CDR3 totals 16 residues.

This clonotype was detected ten times or more. This rearrangement joins TRBV30 to TRBJ1-1; D is undetermined. The CDR3 covers 14 residues. In germline, CDR1 is GTSNPN, CDR2 SVGIG (reference sequence). V was trimmed by 3 bases and J by 6 bases, leaving 17 bases between them. The CDR3 DNA follows: TGTGCCTGGAGCACTGGGGTCGGCCCTCCTGAAGCTTTCTTT. This gives the protein CAWSTGVGPPEAFF.

This clonotype was observed at least ten times. The chain recombines TRBV6-6 with TRBJ2-3; a possible D gene is TRBD2 (5 bases). The germline V gene encodes CDR1 MNHNY and CDR2 SVGAGI (reference sequence). The CDR3 runs 13 residues. With 1 base removed from V and 4 bases from J, the gap between germline ends came to 6 bases. CDR3: CASSYLGADTQYF. The CDR3 nucleotides are TGTGCCAGCAGTTACTTGGGAGCAGATACGCAGTATTTT.

Of note for this clonotype: Just one base apart from a much larger clone, this may be a read error. For the CDR3, the DNA is TGCAGTGCAGTACAGGGGGCTCAGGAGACCCAGTACTTC. This sequence encodes CSAVQGAQETQYF. This chain links TRBV20-1 with TRBJ2-5; 9 bases are shared with TRBD1. Germline assignment: CDR1 DFQATT and CDR2 SNEGSKA (reference sequence). V shed 6 bases and J 5 bases; nucleotides not matched to a gene: 7. This CDR3 is 13 amino acids long.